What follows are 16 T cell receptor beta chains derived from one specimen sequenced in a study of blood T cell repertoires in COVID-19. The protocol was immunoSEQ multiplex PCR, while the TCRdb copy is restricted to in-frame clones and leaves out a portion. The sample has 250,000 or so clones; around 90% are singletons. The sequencing input was peripheral blood. These receptors all come from a young man with COVID-19, enrolled during active disease.

J is TRBJ2-7 and V is TRBV2, with a weak D call TRBD2 (6 bases). CDR3 length: 13 residues. Germline CDR1 is SNHLY and CDR2 is FYNNEI. The CDR3 coding sequence is TGTTCTTGGGGGGATTTTTTTCCTTACGAGCAGTACTTC. As protein: CSWGDFFPYEQYF.

This clone was observed a few times. The chain uses TRBV6-5 and TRBJ2-2, with 11 bases matching TRBD2. V dropped 2 bases and J dropped 8; count of bases not matched to a gene: 4. The CDR3 extends over 15 amino acids. Germline V gene sequence: CDR1 MNHEY, CDR2 SVGAGI. The CDR3 here is CASSYPSGGPGELFF. As DNA, the CDR3 is TGTGCCAGCAGTTACCCTAGCGGGGGGCCTGGGGAGCTGTTTTTT.

The rearrangement joins TRBV4-2 to TRBJ2-1, with a tentative D call TRBD2 (6 bases). The germline V gene has CDR1 LGHNA and CDR2 YNFKEQ. Between the trimmed V and J ends, which lost 0 bases and 2 bases, there was a span of 11 bases. This CDR3 has 16 amino acids. The CDR3 DNA follows: TGTGCCAGCAGCCAAGATCCGGGGGAGGCCTACAATGAGCAGTTCTTC. Amino acids: CASSQDPGEAYNEQFF.

This chain uses TRBV5-5 with TRBJ1-1, with D unclear. V gave up 5 bases and J gave up 0 bases, with 8 bases separating them. The CDR3 runs to 13 residues. The germline CDR1 and CDR2 sequences are SGHKS and YYEKEE (reference sequence). DNA for the CDR3: TGTGCCAGCAGAGCCTATATGAACACTGAAGCTTTCTTT. It codes for CASRAYMNTEAFF.

This chain links TRBV14 with TRBJ1-1, with D tentatively TRBD1 (6 bases). This CDR3 is 16 amino acids long. V was clipped by 4 bases and J by 0 bases, with 15 bases between them. Germline V CDR1 and CDR2: SGHDN, FVKESK. DNA for the CDR3: TGTGCCAGCAGCCGAGATGGTTGGGACATGAACACTGAAGCTTTCTTT. Its translation: CASSRDGWDMNTEAFF.

The chain combines TRBV5-1 with TRBJ2-2; D unclear. V gave up 4 bases and J gave up 1 base, with 11 bases separating them. Looked up from germline, CDR1 is SGHRS and CDR2 is YFSETQ. The CDR3 has 15 amino acids. Written as DNA, the CDR3 is TGCGCCAGCAGCCTGCCGGCAGGGAACACCGGGGAGCTGTTTTTT. Protein product: CASSLPAGNTGELFF.

The chain combines TRBV7-9 with TRBJ1-4, with D tentatively TRBD1 (5 bases). Germline V CDR1 and CDR2: SEHNR, FQNEAQ (reference sequence). The CDR3 runs 14 residues. Trimming left V 10 bases short and J 5 bases short, with 17 bases between. The CDR3 is CATRGGAENEKLFF. The CDR3 DNA reads as TGTGCCACCCGAGGCGGGGCAGAAAATGAAAAACTGTTTTTT.

This sequence joins TRBV9 and TRBJ1-3; no reliable D call. CDR1 and CDR2 from the germline V gene are SGDLS and YYNGEE. Trimming left V 3 bases short and J 4 bases short, with 11 bases between. This CDR3 contains 14 residues. The CDR3 here is CASSGPSGGNTIYF. CDR3 bases: TGTGCCAGCAGCGGACCATCCGGGGGAAACACCATATATTTT.

J is TRBJ1-2 and V is TRBV7-9, with D perhaps matching TRBD1 (6 bases). The CDR3 extends over 14 amino acids. CDR1 and CDR2 from the germline V gene are SEHNR and FQNEAQ (reference sequence). V lost 1 base to trimming and J lost 8 bases, with 14 bases between them. CDR3 amino acids: CASSLEMGTQGYTF. CDR3 in DNA: TGTGCCAGCAGCTTAGAGATGGGGACACAGGGCTACACCTTC.

The chain joins TRBV5-1 to TRBJ2-7; D gene ambiguous. Trimming removed 6 bases at V and 0 bases at J, with 7 bases between. CDR1 is SGHRS and CDR2 is YFSETQ in the germline V gene. This CDR3 spans 12 amino acids. The CDR3 spells CASIFSSYEQYF. The CDR3 nucleotides are TGCGCCAGCATCTTCAGCTCCTACGAGCAGTACTTC. Full variable domain (rest looked up from reference TRBV5-1 and TRBJ2-7): KAGVTQTPRYLIKTRGQQVTLSCSPISGHRSVSWYQQTPGQGLQFLFEYFSETQRNKGNFPGRFSGRQFSNSRSEMNVSTLELGDSALYLCASIFSSYEQYFGPGTRLTVT.

A single count supports this clone. The DNA of the CDR3 is TGTGCCAGCAGCCCGGGACAGGGAGTGTATAACTATGGCTACACCTTC. Amino acid sequence: CASSPGQGVYNYGYTF. The rearrangement uses TRBV7-9 and TRBJ1-2; TRBD1 matches 9 bases. The CDR3 spans 16 residues. V gave up 5 bases and J gave up 1 base; unmatched junction bases: 8. Germline assignment: CDR1 SEHNR and CDR2 FQNEAQ (reference sequence).

The rearrangement uses TRBV5-1 and TRBJ2-1; D may be TRBD1 (9 bases). CDR1 and CDR2 (germline): SGHRS, YFSETQ. V lost 4 bases and J 6 bases, leaving 14 bases between the germline ends. This CDR3 is built from 14 residues. CDR3 protein: CASSREGQGNEQFF. The DNA for the CDR3 is TGCGCCAGCAGCCGGGAGGGACAGGGCAATGAGCAGTTCTTC.

V usage is TRBV18 and J usage is TRBJ2-2, with TRBD1 matching 8 bases. Unmatched junction bases numbered 4, after V lost 3 bases and J lost 4 bases. The germline V gene encodes CDR1 KGHSH and CDR2 LQKENI. This CDR3 is built from 15 residues. In DNA form, the CDR3 reads TGTGCCAGCTCACCGACAGGGGACTTCACCGGGGAGCTGTTTTTT. Translation: CASSPTGDFTGELFF. The entire variable domain, with the rest obtained from reference TRBV18 and TRBJ2-2, is as follows: NAGVMQNPRHLVRRRGQEARLRCSPMKGHSHVYWYRQLPEEGLKFMVYLQKENIIDESGMPKERFSAEFPKEGPSILRIQQVVRGDSAAYFCASSPTGDFTGELFFGEGSRLTVL.

The chain combines TRBV5-1 with TRBJ1-4; 8 bases are shared with TRBD1. J lost 4 bases, V lost 1 base, and 6 bases had no gene match. CDR3 length: 16 residues. Germline-derived CDR1 and CDR2 are SGHRS and YFSETQ. The DNA for the CDR3 is TGCGCCAGCAGCTTGCAGGGGGCTGGCAATAATGAAAAACTGTTTTTT. Translating gives CASSLQGAGNNEKLFF.

The chain employs TRBV21-1 and TRBJ1-4; TRBD1 was called by the table and not checked on the DNA. TRBV21-1 is annotated as a pseudogene. The CDR3 is 16 amino acids. Here the CDR3 DNA reads TGTGCCAGCAGCGTCGAACAGAGATCAACTAATGAAAAACTGTTTTTT. Protein sequence: CASSVEQRSTNEKLFF.

The chain carries TRBV7-9 and TRBJ1-6; maybe TRBD1 (5 bases). Germline CDR1 is SEHNR and CDR2 is FQNEAQ (reference sequence). This CDR3 region has 16 residues. V lost 5 bases, J lost 10 bases, and 21 bases lay in between. CDR3 sequence (DNA): TGTGCCAGCAGCCCTGGAGCGGGGCCCGAGGAATCACCCCTCCACTTT. Translation: CASSPGAGPEESPLHF.